This T cell receptor (beta chain) was identified in a study of tumor-infiltrating lymphocytes in primary liver carcinoma. As for the study in general: The five patients, who were men and women, ranged in age from 30 to 69 years.

With a constant-region primer, TCR beta cDNA was made from approximately 520 ng of total RNA. Three nested multiplex PCR rounds of slightly modified ARM-PCR generated TCR beta libraries. A C-beta reverse primer and TRBV1-TRBV30 forward primers served in each of the first two PCR rounds, at ten to eleven cycles apiece. TCRdb used MiXCR to reprocess the multiplex PCR reads, holding one entry per CDR3 protein. The profile shows approximately 330,000 distinct CDR3 sequences, less than 75% of them singletons. Both blood RNA, taken from unsorted whole blood, and germline DNA were extracted. General observations from the study: The study found a significantly higher top-250-clone fraction in tumors than in blood (p = 0.039). The use of bulk unsorted samples meant that CD4+ and CD8+ repertoires were not compared. Between tumor regions, pairs overlapped more than tumor-adjacent and tumor-blood pairs did.

The CDR3 has 16 amino acids. Germline lookup yields CDR1 SGHRS and CDR2 YFSETQ. Trimming took off 4 bases at V and 0 bases at J, with 14 bases between the two ends. Of note for this clonotype: Its antigen is unknown.

The specimen sequenced was peripheral blood. The sequence derives from a man aged 35-49 years with primary liver carcinoma and hepatitis B virus infection. The genes are TRBV5-1 and TRBJ2-1; weak D call: TRBD2 (6 bases). The DNA for the CDR3 is TGCGCCAGCAGCCGTCTAGCGTTAAGCTCCTACAATGAGCAGTTCTTC. Its protein is CASSRLALSSYNEQFF.